This TCR beta chain was captured by sequencing in a study of identical twins. TCRdb analysed the 5' RACE reads with MiXCR anew, one entry per CDR3 protein. The sample contains 350,000 or so distinct CDR3 sequences, around 9% of which appear only once. The sequenced material came from naive T cells sorted from blood. The sequence derives from a woman aged 45-65 years in good health.

The CDR3 DNA is TGCAGTGCTACTACCGGGACTAGCTCTCAGTTCTTC. It translates to CSATTGTSSQFF. The rearrangement joins TRBV20-1 to TRBJ2-1; the match to TRBD2 covers 9 bases. There are 12 residues in the CDR3. Germline V gives CDR1 DFQATT, CDR2 SNEGSKA (reference sequence). With V trimmed by 4 bases and J by 13 bases, 8 bases remained unmatched.